This entry features one TCR beta chain sequence. This specimen belongs to a study of technical replicates of blood from a handful of donors. This CDR3 region has 15 residues. V shed 5 bases, J shed 5 bases, and the junction held 8 bases outside the gene matches. The V gene's germline CDR1 is SGHNT and CDR2 YENEEA. Measured with immunoSEQ multiplex PCR; TCRdb has only the in-frame clones, and not every one. The sample includes about 14,000 clones, around 86% of them seen just once. This chain uses TRBV11-3 with TRBJ2-1; TRBD1 matches at 8 bases. The specimen sequenced was PBMCs. This clonotype originated in a human donor in good health. CDR3 coding DNA: TGTGCCAGCAGCATAGCCGGACAGGGACACAATGAGCAGTTCTTC. Translated, it gives CASSIAGQGHNEQFF.